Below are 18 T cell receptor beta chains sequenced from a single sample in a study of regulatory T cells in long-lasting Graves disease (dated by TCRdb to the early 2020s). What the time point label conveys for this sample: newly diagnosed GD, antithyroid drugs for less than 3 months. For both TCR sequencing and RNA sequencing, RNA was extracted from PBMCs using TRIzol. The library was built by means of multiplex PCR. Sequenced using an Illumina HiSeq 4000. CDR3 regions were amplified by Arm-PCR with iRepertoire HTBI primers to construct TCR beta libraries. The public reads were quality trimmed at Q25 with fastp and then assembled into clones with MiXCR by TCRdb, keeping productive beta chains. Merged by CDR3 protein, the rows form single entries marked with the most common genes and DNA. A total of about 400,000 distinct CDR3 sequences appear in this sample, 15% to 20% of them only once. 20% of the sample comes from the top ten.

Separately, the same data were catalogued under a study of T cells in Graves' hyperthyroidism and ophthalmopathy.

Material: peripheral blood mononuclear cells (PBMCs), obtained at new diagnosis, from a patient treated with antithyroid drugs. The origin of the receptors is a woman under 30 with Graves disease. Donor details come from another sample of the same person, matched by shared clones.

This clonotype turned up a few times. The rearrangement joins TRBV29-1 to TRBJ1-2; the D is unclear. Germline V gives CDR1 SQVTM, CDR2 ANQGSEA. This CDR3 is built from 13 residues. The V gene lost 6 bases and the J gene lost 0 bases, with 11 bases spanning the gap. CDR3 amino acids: CSVYSSSNYGYTF. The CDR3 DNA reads TGCAGCGTCTACAGCTCCTCTAACTATGGCTACACCTTC.

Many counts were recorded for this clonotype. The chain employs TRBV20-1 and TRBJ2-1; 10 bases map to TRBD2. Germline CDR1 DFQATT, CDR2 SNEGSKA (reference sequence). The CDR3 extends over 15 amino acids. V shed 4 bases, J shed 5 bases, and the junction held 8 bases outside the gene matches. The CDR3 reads CSANEAGGFNNEQFF. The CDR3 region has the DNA TGCAGTGCTAACGAAGCGGGAGGGTTCAACAATGAGCAGTTCTTC.

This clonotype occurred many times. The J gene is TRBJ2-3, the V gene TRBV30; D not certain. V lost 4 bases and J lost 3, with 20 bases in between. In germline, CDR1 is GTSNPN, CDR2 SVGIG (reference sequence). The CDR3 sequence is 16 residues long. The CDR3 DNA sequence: TGTGCCTGGACCGACCCCTCTCACTGGCCAACAGATACGCAGTATTTT. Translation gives CAWTDPSHWPTDTQYF.

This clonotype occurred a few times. The CDR3, as DNA: TGTGCCTGGAGTCATCCCGGGACTAGCGGGGGGATGGACACCGGGGAGCTGTTTTTT. It translates to CAWSHPGTSGGMDTGELFF. The chain uses TRBV30 and TRBJ2-2, with 15 bases fitting TRBD2. Germline trimming cut 2 bases from V and 3 bases from J; bases unmatched to any gene: 10. Germline-derived CDR1 and CDR2 are GTSNPN and SVGIG (reference sequence). This CDR3 is 19 amino acids long.

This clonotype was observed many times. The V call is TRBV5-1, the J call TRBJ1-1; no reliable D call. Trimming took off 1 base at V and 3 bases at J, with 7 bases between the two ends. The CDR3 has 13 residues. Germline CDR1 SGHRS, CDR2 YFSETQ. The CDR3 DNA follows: TGCGCCAGCAGCTTGAACGGGTACACTGAAGCTTTCTTT. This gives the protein CASSLNGYTEAFF.

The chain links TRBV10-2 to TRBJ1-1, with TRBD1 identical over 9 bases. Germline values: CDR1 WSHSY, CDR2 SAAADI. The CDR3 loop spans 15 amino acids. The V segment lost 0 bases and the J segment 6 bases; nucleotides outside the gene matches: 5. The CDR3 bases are TGCGCCAGCAGTGAGTCGCGACAGGGGGTCGCTGAAGCTTTCTTT. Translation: CASSESRQGVAEAFF.

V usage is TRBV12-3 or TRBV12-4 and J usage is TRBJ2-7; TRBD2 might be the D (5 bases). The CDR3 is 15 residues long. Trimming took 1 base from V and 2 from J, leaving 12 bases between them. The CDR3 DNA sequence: TGTGCCAGCAGTTTAGGAGCGGACGGACCCTACGAGCAGTACTTC. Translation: CASSLGADGPYEQYF.

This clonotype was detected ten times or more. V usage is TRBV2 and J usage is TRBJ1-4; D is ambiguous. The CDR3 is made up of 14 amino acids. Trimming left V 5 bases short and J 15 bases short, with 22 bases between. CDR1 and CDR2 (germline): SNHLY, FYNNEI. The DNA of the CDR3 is TGTGCCAGCAGTAAGAAAGCCGAGGGATCAGTGTTGTTTTTT. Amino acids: CASSKKAEGSVLFF.

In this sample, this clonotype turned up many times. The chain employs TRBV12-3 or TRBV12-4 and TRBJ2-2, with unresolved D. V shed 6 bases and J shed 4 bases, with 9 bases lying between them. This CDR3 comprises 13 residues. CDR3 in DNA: TGTGCCAGCAGCTCGGTCCTCACCGGGGAGCTGTTTTTT. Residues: CASSSVLTGELFF.

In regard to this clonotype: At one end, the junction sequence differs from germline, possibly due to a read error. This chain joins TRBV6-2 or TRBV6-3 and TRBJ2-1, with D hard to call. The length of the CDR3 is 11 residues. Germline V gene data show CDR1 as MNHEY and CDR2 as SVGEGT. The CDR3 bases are TGCGCCAGCAGTAACGAAAATGAGCAGTTCTTC. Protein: CASSNENEQFF.

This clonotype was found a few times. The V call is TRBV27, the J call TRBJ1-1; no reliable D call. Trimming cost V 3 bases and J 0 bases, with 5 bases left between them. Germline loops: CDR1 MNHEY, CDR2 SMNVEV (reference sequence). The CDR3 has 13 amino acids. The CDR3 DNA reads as TGTGCCAGCAGTTTTTCACTGAACACTGAAGCTTTCTTT. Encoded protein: CASSFSLNTEAFF.

The CDR3 spells CASRTGGGGGNEQYF. In DNA, the CDR3 is TGTGCCAGCAGAACTGGGGGGGGGGGAGGCAACGAGCAGTACTTC. The V call is TRBV7-9, the J call TRBJ2-7; the match to TRBD2 covers 7 bases. The CDR3 extends over 15 amino acids. Looked up from germline, CDR1 is SEHNR and CDR2 is FQNEAQ (reference sequence). J was trimmed by 5 bases and V by 6 bases; bases with no gene match: 13.

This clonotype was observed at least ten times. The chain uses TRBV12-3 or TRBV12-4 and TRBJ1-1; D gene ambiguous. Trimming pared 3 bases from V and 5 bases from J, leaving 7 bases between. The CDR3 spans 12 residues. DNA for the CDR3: TGTGCCAGCAGTTTCGGCGGAACTGAAGCTTTCTTT. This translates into CASSFGGTEAFF.

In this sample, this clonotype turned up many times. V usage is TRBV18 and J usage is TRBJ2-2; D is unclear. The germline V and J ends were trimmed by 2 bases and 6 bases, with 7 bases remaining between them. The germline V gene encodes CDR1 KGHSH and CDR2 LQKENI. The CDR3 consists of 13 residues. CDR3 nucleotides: TGTGCCAGCTCACCAAAGGAGCCCGGGGAGCTGTTTTTT. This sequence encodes CASSPKEPGELFF.

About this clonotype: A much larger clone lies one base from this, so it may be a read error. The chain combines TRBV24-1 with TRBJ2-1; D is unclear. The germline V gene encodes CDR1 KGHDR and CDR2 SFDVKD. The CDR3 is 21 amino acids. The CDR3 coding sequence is TGTGCCGCCAGTGATTTATTATCTGGTATCATCGGGTGCATACAATTCGATGAGCAGTTCTTC. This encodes CAASDLLSGIIGCIQFDEQFF.

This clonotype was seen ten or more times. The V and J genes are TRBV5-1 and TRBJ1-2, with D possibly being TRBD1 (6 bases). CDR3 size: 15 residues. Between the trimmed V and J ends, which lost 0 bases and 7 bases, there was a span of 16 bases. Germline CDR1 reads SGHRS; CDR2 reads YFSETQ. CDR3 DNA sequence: TGCGCCAGCAGCTTGGCACAGGGACTTATCGGTGGCTACACCTTC. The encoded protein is CASSLAQGLIGGYTF.

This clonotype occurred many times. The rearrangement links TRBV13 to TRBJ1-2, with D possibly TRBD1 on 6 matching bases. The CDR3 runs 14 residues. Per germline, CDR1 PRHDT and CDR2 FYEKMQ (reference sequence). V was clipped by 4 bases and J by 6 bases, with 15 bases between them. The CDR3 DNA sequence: TGTGCCAGCAGCTCGAGACAGGTCCCTCATGGCTACACCTTC. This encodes CASSSRQVPHGYTF.

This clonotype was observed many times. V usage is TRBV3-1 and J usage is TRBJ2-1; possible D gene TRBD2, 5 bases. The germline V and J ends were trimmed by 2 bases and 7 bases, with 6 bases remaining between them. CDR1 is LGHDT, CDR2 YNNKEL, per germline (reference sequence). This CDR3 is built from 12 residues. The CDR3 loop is CASSQSGNEQFF. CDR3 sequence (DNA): TGTGCCAGCAGCCAATCGGGGAATGAGCAGTTCTTC.